A selection of T cell receptor beta chains follows, all from one sample in a study of cytotoxic CD8 clonotypes in ibrutinib-treated CLL. Generated by immunoSEQ multiplex PCR, the TCRdb table keeps only in-frame clones and is missing some. This sample has 150,000 or so clones; 79% occur once, and the top ten carry around 13%. The source was PBMCs, collected after 12 months of ibrutinib treatment. The origin of the receptors is a human donor with chronic lymphocytic leukemia. The CDR3 runs from the conserved cysteine through the conserved F or W. A D gene is named only where the DNA matches it firmly. The size entry is marked missing in some rows and otherwise reads once, few, many or a size class.

TRBV5-1	TRBJ2-2	TRBD2	NA	TGCGCCAGCAGCGAGGTAGCGGGATCCACCGGGGAGCTGTTTTTT	CASSEVAGSTGELFF
TRBV5-4	TRBJ2-4	NA	NA	TGTGCCAGCAGCTTGGAAGGCACCAATGGAAACATTCAGTACTTC	CASSLEGTNGNIQYF
TRBV14	TRBJ1-2	NA	few	TGTGCCAGCAGCCAGGGGTATGGCTACACCTTC	CASSQGYGYTF
TRBV29-1	TRBJ2-7	TRBD2	NA	TGCAGCGTCCGGACTAGCGGGAGTTACGAGCAGTACTTC	CSVRTSGSYEQYF
TRBV27	TRBJ1-1	NA	NA	TGTGCCAGCATCTCTCCCTGGGGCGACGGGAACACTGAAGCTTTCTTT	CASISPWGDGNTEAFF
TRBV4-3	TRBJ2-1	NA	NA	TGCGCCAGCAGCCAAGAGGGAGGCGATGAGCAGTTCTTC	CASSQEGGDEQFF
TRBV14	TRBJ2-5	NA	NA	TGTGCCAGCAGTCGAGGACTTGGGGAGACCCAGTACTTC	CASSRGLGETQYF
TRBV28	TRBJ1-4	NA	NA	TGTGCCAGCAGTTTATTTGGGGGTACGGCAACTAATGAAAAACTGTTTTTT	CASSLFGGTATNEKLFF
TRBV18	TRBJ2-7	NA	NA	TGTGCCAGCTCCCCGAACTACAGTGGATCCTACGAGCAGTACTTC	CASSPNYSGSYEQYF
TRBV6-5	TRBJ1-3	NA	once	TGTGCCAGCAGAACGGCAGGGTCCTCTGGAAACACCATATATTTT	CASRTAGSSGNTIYF
TRBV4-1	TRBJ2-7	TRBD2	NA	TGCGCCAGCAGCCAAGCCGGGACTAGCGGGAGGAGAAGCGAGCAGTACTTC	CASSQAGTSGRRSEQYF